This T cell receptor (beta chain) was observed in a study of blood T cell repertoires in COVID-19. On the study more broadly: Spain, Italy and the United States supplied samples that represented acute and convalescent COVID-19. From T cells, B-cell-depleted T cells, or PBMCs came the material, which was cDNA or gDNA.

Germline CDR1 reads MNHEY; CDR2 reads SVGAGI. V lost 2 bases, J lost 8 bases, and 13 bases lay in between. This CDR3 comprises 14 residues. In the original processing: Amplification of reference gene primers provided the estimated nucleated cell counts. Profiling relied on immunoSEQ multiplex PCR, and the TCRdb table lists in-frame clones only, not all of them. The DNA was the basis for D and trimming; V, J and clone size are from that table. The sample carries tens of thousands of clones, approximately 74% recorded once. The specimen sequenced was peripheral blood. The chain combines TRBV6-5 with TRBJ1-5; D call uncertain. This clonotype was sampled from a human donor with acute or convalescent COVID-19. The donor label of this sample is uncertain. CDR3 DNA: TGTGCCAGCAGTTACCGGGAAGGGCGTGAGCCCCAGCATTTT. This encodes CASSYREGREPQHF.